These T cell receptor beta chains were read from a single sample in a study of regulatory T cells in long-lasting Graves disease. TCRdb fed the multiplex PCR reads into MiXCR, producing one record per CDR3 protein. The data show under 500,000 distinct CDR3 sequences, with about 17% seen just once and about 10% held by the top ten. A further study also used this sample, focusing on T cells in Graves' hyperthyroidism and ophthalmopathy.

Sequenced material: peripheral blood mononuclear cells (PBMCs), taken at new diagnosis, from a patient treated with antithyroid drugs. These receptors were taken from a woman between 25 and 40 years old with Graves disease. Each CDR3 is given with its conserved first and last residue. The D gene is left open where the match is weak. Clone size is stated in some rows and not others, as once, few, many or a class when expanded.

d_call j_call v_call clone_size cdr3_length cdr3_nt cdr3_aa
TRBD2 TRBJ2-2 TRBV6-5 few 17 TGTGCCAGCAGTTACTCCGGACTAGCGGGCCACACCGGGGAGCTGTTTTTT CASSYSGLAGHTGELFF
. TRBJ2-7 TRBV7-2 many 14 TGTGCCAGCAGCCTAGGTACGCGGGACTACGAGCAGTACTTC CASSLGTRDYEQYF
TRBD2 TRBJ2-7 TRBV29-1 . 18 TGCAGCGTTGAAGAATGGGGACGAAGGACTAGCGGGACCTACGAGCAGTACTTC CSVEEWGRRTSGTYEQYF
. TRBJ2-7 TRBV4-1 . 15 TGCGCCAGCAGCCACCGAGGGACGGGTGTCTACGAGCAGTACTTC CASSHRGTGVYEQYF
. TRBJ2-2 TRBV13 many 14 TGTGCCACCCGCCGGGGCCCGAACACCGGGGAGCTGTTTTTT CATRRGPNTGELFF
. TRBJ1-5 TRBV5-5 . 15 TGTGCCAGCAGCTCCTTTTCAGGGATGTCTCAGCCCCAGCATTTT CASSSFSGMSQPQHF
TRBD2 TRBJ2-7 TRBV11-2 many 16 TGTGCCAGCAGGCCGACTAGCGGGAGGGCAGGGGGCGAGCAGTACTTC CASRPTSGRAGGEQYF
. TRBJ1-1 TRBV4-1 . 15 TGCGCCAGCAGCCACTGGATTAAGGGCGGCACTGAAGCTTTCTTT CASSHWIKGGTEAFF
TRBD1 TRBJ1-5 TRBV10-3 many 15 TGTGCCACGACCTCCGGGACAGGCAGCAATCAGCCCCAGCATTTT CATTSGTGSNQPQHF
. TRBJ2-3 TRBV12-3/TRBV12-4 many 15 TGTGCCAGCACCGAAGAGCTGGACTTCACAGATACGCAGTATTTT CASTEELDFTDTQYF
TRBD2 TRBJ2-1 TRBV7-9 few 15 TGTGCCAGCAGCCGGGGGGGAGCGGGAGGGAATGAGCAGTTCTTC CASSRGGAGGNEQFF
. TRBJ2-7 TRBV6-1 . 15 TGTGCCAGCAGTGGTAGGGAGGCTCTGAATACCGAGCAGTACTTC CASSGREALNTEQYF
TRBD1 TRBJ2-1 TRBV5-1 many 14 TGCGCCAGCAACCCAGCCGGGACAGATGTAGAGCAGTTCTTC CASNPAGTDVEQFF
. TRBJ2-3 TRBV6-1 many 12 TGTGCCAGCATCCAGGACCGAGATACGCAGTATTTT CASIQDRDTQYF
TRBD1 TRBJ1-2 TRBV14 few 15 TGTGCCAGCAGCCAAGTTCTGGACAGGGACTATGGCTACACCTTC CASSQVLDRDYGYTF
. TRBJ2-7 TRBV5-6 many 12 TGTGCCAGCAGCTACCATTCCTACGAGCAGTACTTC CASSYHSYEQYF
. TRBJ2-7 TRBV18 few 13 TGTGCCAGCTCACCACAGGGGGGGGACGAGCAGTACTTC CASSPQGGDEQYF
. TRBJ1-5 TRBV30 many 14 TGTGCCTGGAATCGGGCGACCGCTAATCAGCCCCAGCATTTT CAWNRATANQPQHF
. TRBJ1-2 TRBV29-1 . 12 TGCAGCGCTTTTTTAGGGAACTATGGCTACACCTTC CSAFLGNYGYTF
. TRBJ1-5 TRBV19 few 14 TGTGCCACCCAAGACGGGCCGGGGGGTCAGCCCCAGCATTTT CATQDGPGGQPQHF
. TRBJ2-1 TRBV5-1 many 13 TGCGCCAGCAGCGGGGACACTGACAATGAGCAGTTCTTC CASSGDTDNEQFF
. TRBJ2-7 TRBV7-9 many 15 TGTGCCAGCAGCTTAGCGTACGGGGGTGCCTACGAGCAGTACTTC CASSLAYGGAYEQYF
. TRBJ1-5 TRBV3-1 many 12 TGTGCCAGCAGCCAAGATATGGGTCACCAGCATTTT CASSQDMGHQHF
. TRBJ2-1 TRBV7-2 few 18 TGTGCCAGCAGCTCGGGGGACTCTGGTAGCTGGGGTTACAATGAGCAGTTCTTC CASSSGDSGSWGYNEQFF
TRBD2 TRBJ2-1 TRBV7-8 many 15 TGTGCCAGCAGATTATTAGCGGGAGAGAGGAATGAGCAGTTCTTC CASRLLAGERNEQFF
TRBD1 TRBJ1-6 TRBV4-3 few 13 TGCGCCAGCAGCCGAGACGGGACAGGGTATCTCCACTTT CASSRDGTGYLHF
. TRBJ2-5 TRBV24-1 few 16 TGTGCCACCAGTGATTCGGCAGGGGCTTTAGTAGAGACCCAGTACTTC CATSDSAGALVETQYF
. TRBJ2-1 TRBV7-2 many 15 TGTGCCAGCAGCTTATTGCCGGCTCCCTACAATGAGCAGTTCTTC CASSLLPAPYNEQFF
TRBD2 TRBJ2-1 TRBV15 few 17 TGTGCCACCAGCAGAGATTCCCAGGCTAGCGGGAGGAATGAGCAGTTCTTC CATSRDSQASGRNEQFF
. TRBJ2-7 TRBV7-9 many 15 TGTGCCAGCAGCAGAACTGACAAGCTGCCCTACGAGCAGTACTTC CASSRTDKLPYEQYF
. TRBJ2-4 TRBV9 . 17 TGTGCCAGCAGCGCAGGCGACAGACCCGGGTTGATTGACATTCAGTACTTC CASSAGDRPGLIDIQYF
TRBD2 TRBJ2-1 TRBV9 . 20 TGTGCCAGCAGCGTGAGATCGGTAGCGGGAGCCCCAGGCTCCTACAATGAGCAGTTCTTC CASSVRSVAGAPGSYNEQFF
. TRBJ2-1 TRBV7-3 many 13 TGTGCCAGCAGCGCTAATCCTAACAATGAGCAGTTCTTC CASSANPNNEQFF
TRBD1 TRBJ2-7 TRBV6-1 . 15 TGTGCCAGCAGTAAGGGATCAGGGGGCCCCTACGAGCAGTACTTC CASSKGSGGPYEQYF
. TRBJ1-1 TRBV11-2 many 14 TGTGCCAGCAGCTACCTGGGGGTAGGAACTGAAGCTTTCTTT CASSYLGVGTEAFF
. TRBJ2-3 TRBV20-1 . 13 TGCAGTGCCTCGAGGAGGGGCCGAGATACGCAGTATTTT CSASRRGRDTQYF
TRBD2 TRBJ2-2 TRBV24-1 few 15 TGTGCCACCAGCGGGACTAGCGGGAATCCCGGGGAGCTGTTTTTT CATSGTSGNPGELFF
. TRBJ2-3 TRBV7-2 . 17 TGTGCCAGCAGCTTATCCTGGACAGGGAGGGGCACAGATACGCAGTATTTT CASSLSWTGRGTDTQYF
TRBD2 TRBJ2-3 TRBV29-1 . 15 TGCAGCGACTCGGGACTAGACGGTGGGACAGATACGCAGTATTTT CSDSGLDGGTDTQYF
. TRBJ2-1 TRBV7-2 many 14 TGTGCCAGCAGCTTACTCCGGGGTACTAATGAGCAGTTCTTC CASSLLRGTNEQFF
TRBD2 TRBJ2-1 TRBV9 many 15 TGTGCCAGCAGCGTAGCGGCGGGAGGGAACAATGAGCAGTTCTTC CASSVAAGGNNEQFF
. TRBJ1-2 TRBV30 . 13 TGTGCCTGGAGTGTACGAGGCGTCTATGGCTACACCTTC CAWSVRGVYGYTF
TRBD1 TRBJ1-1 TRBV7-9 many 15 TGTGCCAGCAGCCCGGTACAGGGGCTGAACACTGAAGCTTTCTTT CASSPVQGLNTEAFF
. TRBJ2-7 TRBV2 many 14 TGTGCCAGCAGGGGGGGCGAGGGTACCTACGAGCAGTACTTC CASRGGEGTYEQYF